A single sample gave rise to the 8 T cell receptor beta chains below, sequenced in a study of beta chain features in type 1 diabetes. The study's findings and limits: The study found moderately but significantly shorter TCRB CDR3s in all four CD4+ subsets of Type 1 diabetes patients.

The antigens these receptors bind are not known. Expressed TCRB transcripts were sequenced because the entire RNA isolate underwent reverse transcription. Sequencing used immunoSEQ multiplex PCR; TCRdb keeps in-frame clones, though not all of them. The table has roughly 220,000 clones, around 16% seen once. The sample taken for sequencing was naive CD4+ T cells from blood. Receptors originate from a man aged 25 to 45 with type 1 diabetes.

This clone has a handful of counts. V is TRBV29-1 and J is TRBJ2-5, with 12 bases matching TRBD2. CDR1 and CDR2 (germline): SQVTM, ANQGSEA. CDR3 length: 17 amino acids. With 3 bases clipped from V and 5 bases from J, the junction kept 13 bases outside the gene matches. The CDR3, as DNA: TGCAGCGTTGATCTACCCCCGGGGCTAGCGGGAGGGGAGACCCAGTACTTC. Amino acid sequence: CSVDLPPGLAGGETQYF. The complete variable domain, with remaining parts taken from reference TRBV29-1 and TRBJ2-5, reads SAVISQKPSRDICQRGTSLTIQCQVDSQVTMMFWYRQQPGQSLTLIATANQGSEATYESGFVIDKFPISRPNLTFSTLTVSNMSPEDSSIYLCSVDLPPGLAGGETQYFGPGTRLLVL.

This clone has only a few counts. The chain couples TRBV7-2 to TRBJ2-7; 9 bases map to TRBD2. Germline V gene lookup returns CDR1 SGHTA and CDR2 FQGNSA. Trimming cost V 5 bases and J 0 bases; bases outside gene matches: 5. CDR3 length: 15 amino acids. In nucleotides, the CDR3 is TGTGCCAGCAGCCCTAGCGGGGTAAGCTCCTACGAGCAGTACTTC. Its protein is CASSPSGVSSYEQYF.

The chain has TRBV5-1 and TRBJ2-2; D is perhaps TRBD2 (5 bases). V was trimmed by 2 bases and J by 2 bases, leaving 10 bases between them. Germline V lookup: CDR1 SGHRS, CDR2 YFSETQ. The CDR3 spans 15 residues. The CDR3 DNA is TGCGCCAGCAGCTTACAAGCGGTAAACACCGGGGAGCTGTTTTTT. Residues: CASSLQAVNTGELFF.

The chain links TRBV2 to TRBJ2-5, with D possibly matching TRBD1 (5 bases). Germline V CDR1 and CDR2: SNHLY, FYNNEI. This CDR3 region has 12 residues. The V and J ends lost 4 bases and 7 bases respectively, with 10 bases between them. The CDR3 here is CASSGGPGTQYF. The CDR3 DNA reads as TGTGCCAGCAGTGGGGGCCCTGGGACCCAGTACTTC.

This clone showed up just a few times. V and J are TRBV23-1 and TRBJ1-2, with TRBD1 identical over 9 bases. TRBV23-1 is given ORF status, its function remaining uncertain. This CDR3 region has 14 residues. V dropped 1 base and J dropped 6; count of bases not matched to a gene: 3. DNA for the CDR3: TGCGCCAGCAGTCAATTGGGACAGGGAGATGGCTACACCTTC. Amino acids: CASSQLGQGDGYTF.

The chain is built from TRBV30 and TRBJ1-1, with D perhaps matching TRBD1 (6 bases). This CDR3 region has 17 residues. Looked up from germline, CDR1 is GTSNPN and CDR2 is SVGIG (reference sequence). Trimming cost V 0 bases and J 1 base, with 18 bases left between them. This CDR3 is CAWSVEGRGKGNTEAFF. The CDR3 coding sequence is TGTGCCTGGAGTGTAGAGGGCAGGGGCAAGGGGAACACTGAAGCTTTCTTT. The variable domain in full, completed from reference TRBV30 and TRBJ1-1, reads SQTIHQWPATLVQPVGSPLSLECTVEGTSNPNLYWYRQAAGRGLQLLFYSVGIGQISSEVPQNLSASRPQDRQFILSSKKLLLSDSGFYLCAWSVEGRGKGNTEAFFGQGTRLTVV.

This clone turned up a few times. The CDR3 DNA reads TGTGCCAGCATCAGCAGTGGGACCCGGGGGGCCAACGTCCTGACTTTC. It codes for CASISSGTRGANVLTF. The chain carries TRBV2 and TRBJ2-6, with D perhaps assigned TRBD1 or TRBD2 (5 bases each). Trimming took off 7 bases at V and 4 bases at J, with 17 bases between the two ends. There are 16 residues in the CDR3. Germline-derived CDR1 and CDR2 are SNHLY and FYNNEI.

The chain has TRBV4-1 and TRBJ2-6; D uncertain. The germline V and J ends were trimmed by 1 base and 0 bases, with 4 bases remaining between them. The CDR3 sequence is 15 residues long. Germline V lookup: CDR1 MGHRA, CDR2 YSYEKL. Here the CDR3 reads CASSQGSSGANVLTF. Here the CDR3 DNA reads TGCGCCAGCAGCCAAGGGAGCTCTGGGGCCAACGTCCTGACTTTC.